The 28 T cell receptor beta chains reported below all come from one sample, sequenced in a study of blood T cell repertoires in COVID-19 (TCRdb year 2020). The library relied on the immunoSEQ multiplex PCR assay. TCRdb retrieved this table from immuneACCESS and kept in-frame rearrangements only. Not all clones are present; in checked studies, unresolved V genes account for under half, and no reason is known for the remainder. The sample table holds a few hundred thousand clones, of which roughly 90% were seen once. More than 1% of the sample is taken by the ten largest. The source material was peripheral blood. These receptors came from a man aged 35 to 55 with acute or convalescent COVID-19.

V gene TRBV7-9 combines with J gene TRBJ2-3; 9 bases are shared with TRBD1. The CDR3 totals 17 residues. J was trimmed by 5 bases and V by 5 bases; bases with no gene match: 14. From germline, CDR1 is SEHNR and CDR2 FQNEAQ (reference sequence). CDR3 DNA sequence: TGTGCCAGCAGCCCTACCACCGGGACAGGGAGACGAGATACGCAGTATTTT. It specifies CASSPTTGTGRRDTQYF.

This chain connects TRBV10-3 to TRBJ1-5; D uncertain. CDR1 ENHRY and CDR2 SYGVKD come from the germline V gene. The V end was cut by 2 bases, the J end by 5 bases, with 10 bases between. This CDR3 region has 14 residues. CDR3 nucleotide sequence: TGTGCCATCAGTGAGCGGGGATCCGATCAGCCCCAGCATTTT. Translated: CAISERGSDQPQHF.

The rearrangement joins TRBV4-1 to TRBJ1-5; the match to TRBD1 covers 7 bases. Germline V gene data show CDR1 as MGHRA and CDR2 as YSYEKL. The CDR3 extends over 14 amino acids. The V and J ends lost 4 bases and 2 bases, in that order; junction bases with no gene match: 2. The CDR3 nucleotides are TGCGCCAGCAGCCTCACAGGGGGCAATCAGCCCCAGCATTTT. As protein: CASSLTGGNQPQHF.

The chain links TRBV19 to TRBJ1-2; 8 nucleotides align to TRBD1. CDR3 length: 15 amino acids. The junction had 12 bases not matched to a gene; V was cut back by 4 bases and J by 8 bases. Germline V gene data show CDR1 as LNHDA and CDR2 as SQIVND (reference sequence). CDR3 nucleotides: TGTGCCAGTAGTACCGATCTGGACAGGGTAGGAGGCTACACCTTC. Its translation: CASSTDLDRVGGYTF.

The J gene is TRBJ2-1, the V gene TRBV11-2; D unresolved. V was trimmed by 1 base and J by 0 bases, leaving 7 bases between them. Germline V lookup: CDR1 SGHAT, CDR2 FQNNGV. The CDR3 spans 15 residues. The CDR3 loop is CASSLGGTSYNEQFF. The CDR3 DNA follows: TGTGCCAGCAGCTTAGGCGGTACCTCCTACAATGAGCAGTTCTTC.

J is TRBJ2-7 and V is TRBV19; the match to TRBD1 covers 7 bases. V lost 2 bases, J lost 2 bases, and 6 bases stayed unmatched. The CDR3 has 15 amino acids. The germline V gene encodes CDR1 LNHDA and CDR2 SQIVND (reference sequence). The CDR3 spells CASSIMGQPTYEQYF. The CDR3 nucleotides are TGTGCCAGTAGTATAATGGGACAGCCTACCTACGAGCAGTACTTC.

V and J are TRBV19 and TRBJ1-2; 10 positions agree with TRBD1. CDR3 length equals 15 residues. CDR1 and CDR2 (germline): LNHDA, SQIVND (reference sequence). The J segment lost 7 bases and the V segment lost 5 bases, leaving 10 bases of the junction unmatched. In DNA, the CDR3 is TGTGCCAGTAGTCCCCCGGGACAGGGGTGGGCTGGCTACACCTTC. Protein sequence: CASSPPGQGWAGYTF.

V usage is TRBV28 and J usage is TRBJ2-7; 12 nucleotides line up with TRBD2. The CDR3 covers 17 residues. Looked up from germline, CDR1 is MDHEN and CDR2 is SYDVKM. After removal of 5 bases from V and 3 bases from J, the junction contained 11 bases not matched to a gene. CDR3 in amino acids: CASSTGLAGIWVYEQYF. The CDR3 nucleotides are TGTGCCAGCAGTACCGGACTAGCGGGAATCTGGGTCTACGAGCAGTACTTC.

The chain links TRBV6-4 to TRBJ1-1, with a weak D call TRBD1 (5 bases). The CDR3 extends over 12 amino acids. Trimming shortened V by 7 bases and J by 11 bases, and 17 bases separated the two germline ends. Germline-derived CDR1 and CDR2 are MRHNA and SNTAGT. DNA for the CDR3: TGTGCCAGCATATCTGACAGTCAGCAGGCTTTCTTT. This sequence encodes CASISDSQQAFF.

The V gene is TRBV29-1, the J gene TRBJ2-5, with D maybe TRBD2 (6 bases). The V gene lost 7 bases and the J gene lost 2 bases, with 17 bases spanning the gap. CDR3 length: 14 amino acids. Germline V gives CDR1 SQVTM, CDR2 ANQGSEA. CDR3 sequence (DNA): TGCAGCGCCCTCCGGGACTGGGGTCAAGAGACCCAGTACTTC. Protein product: CSALRDWGQETQYF.

The chain couples TRBV27 to TRBJ2-1, with no clear D. CDR3 length equals 14 residues. V lost 3 bases, J lost 2 bases, and 8 bases lay in between. Germline V lookup: CDR1 MNHEY, CDR2 SMNVEV (reference sequence). The CDR3 region is CASSFGQTYNEQFF. The CDR3 DNA sequence: TGTGCCAGCAGTTTTGGGCAGACCTACAATGAGCAGTTCTTC.

The chain uses TRBV28 and TRBJ2-2; 9 nucleotides agree with TRBD1. Unmatched junction bases numbered 17, after V lost 8 bases and J lost 7 bases. The germline CDR1 and CDR2 sequences are MDHEN and SYDVKM. The CDR3 is 17 residues long. The CDR3 DNA is TGTGCCAGCCGGGGGACGGGACAGGGATCCACGGGCGGGGAGCTGTTTTTT. Protein sequence: CASRGTGQGSTGGELFF.

J is TRBJ2-6 and V is TRBV19; D not resolved. This CDR3 is built from 16 residues. Per germline, CDR1 LNHDA and CDR2 SQIVND (reference sequence). Trimming removed 5 bases from V and 0 bases from J, with 11 bases in between. CDR3 amino acids: CASSVSLPSGANVLTF. Written as DNA, the CDR3 is TGTGCCAGTAGTGTATCTCTCCCCTCTGGGGCCAACGTCCTGACTTTC.

The V call is TRBV7-8, the J call TRBJ1-1, with a tentative D call TRBD1 (5 bases). Between the trimmed V and J ends, which lost 5 bases and 3 bases, there was a span of 10 bases. The CDR3 sequence is 13 residues long. Germline CDR1 and CDR2: SGHVS and FQNEAQ. The CDR3 DNA reads TGTGCCAGCAGCCAAGACAGTTACACTGAAGCTTTCTTT. It yields the protein CASSQDSYTEAFF. The entire variable domain, with the rest obtained from reference TRBV7-8 and TRBJ1-1, is as follows: GAGVSQSPRYKVAKRGQDVALRCDPISGHVSLFWYQQALGQGPEFLTYFQNEAQLDKSGLPSDRFFAERPEGSVSTLKIQRTQQEDSAVYLCASSQDSYTEAFFGQGTRLTVV.

The rearrangement links TRBV4-2 to TRBJ2-3, with D perhaps matching TRBD1 (5 bases). With 0 bases removed from V and 2 bases from J, the gap between germline ends came to 12 bases. This CDR3 contains 16 residues. Germline CDR1 and CDR2: LGHNA and YNFKEQ. The CDR3 sequence is CASSQDRGQDTDTQYF. CDR3 in DNA: TGTGCCAGCAGCCAAGATAGGGGCCAGGACACAGATACGCAGTATTTT.

The chain employs TRBV5-1 and TRBJ1-1, with 12 bases that match TRBD1. This CDR3 has 14 residues. The J segment lost 7 bases and the V segment lost 4 bases, leaving 5 bases of the junction unmatched. The germline V gene encodes CDR1 SGHRS and CDR2 YFSETQ. The CDR3, as DNA: TGCGCCAGCAGCCGGGGACAGGGGGCTAGTGAAGCTTTCTTT. Encoded protein: CASSRGQGASEAFF.

Note on this clone: Distinct nucleotide sequences in the sample also encode this CDR3. The chain uses TRBV27 and TRBJ2-1, with unresolved D. The CDR3 loop spans 14 amino acids. Trimming pared 3 bases from V and 0 bases from J, leaving 6 bases between. Germline CDR1 reads MNHEY; CDR2 reads SMNVEV (reference sequence). This CDR3 is CASSFSRSYNEQFF. DNA for the CDR3: TGTGCCAGCAGTTTTAGCCGCTCCTACAATGAGCAGTTCTTC.

The chain links TRBV18 to TRBJ2-5, with D hard to call. CDR1 KGHSH and CDR2 LQKENI come from the germline V gene. Trimming left V 2 bases short and J 2 bases short, with 9 bases between. The CDR3 consists of 14 residues. The CDR3 DNA is TGTGCCAGCTCACCATCCACTCGTCAAGAGACCCAGTACTTC. It is translated as CASSPSTRQETQYF.

This rearrangement joins TRBV3-1 (or the pseudogene TRBV3-2) to TRBJ2-2; 9 bases match TRBD1. Per germline, CDR1 LGHDT and CDR2 YNNKEL (reference sequence). CDR3 size: 16 residues. Losses at the gene ends were 4 bases for V and 3 bases for J; bases not matched to a gene: 6. CDR3 DNA: TGTGCCAGCAGCCGTCCGGGGACAGGGCACACCGGGGAGCTGTTTTTT. It specifies CASSRPGTGHTGELFF.

V is TRBV27 and J is TRBJ2-7; 8 nucleotides align to TRBD1. Germline V gene sequence: CDR1 MNHEY, CDR2 SMNVEV (reference sequence). This CDR3 region has 15 residues. Trimming took 5 bases from V and 7 from J; bases not matched to a gene: 13. The CDR3 DNA is TGTGCCAGCAGTGCCGACAGGGGAAGGCTCAGGGAGCAGTACTTC. Residues: CASSADRGRLREQYF.

This chain joins TRBV19 and TRBJ2-3, with TRBD2 as a possible D gene (6 bases). Germline loops: CDR1 LNHDA, CDR2 SQIVND (reference sequence). Trimming stripped 5 bases from V and 2 bases from J, with 11 bases between. This CDR3 is built from 14 residues. The CDR3 loop reads CASSPGVLTDTQYF. The CDR3 DNA reads as TGTGCCAGTAGTCCGGGGGTCCTCACAGATACGCAGTATTTT.

This clone was counted once. The chain couples TRBV6-5 to TRBJ2-5; D is possibly TRBD1 (6 bases). The CDR3 has 14 amino acids. Germline CDR1 MNHEY, CDR2 SVGAGI. V was pared by 6 bases and J by 5 bases, with 16 bases between. CDR3 sequence (DNA): TGTGCCAGCAGCCCGGCGCAGGGGATGGAGACCCAGTACTTC. Amino acid sequence: CASSPAQGMETQYF.

This chain uses TRBV5-1 with TRBJ2-7; perhaps TRBD1 as D (6 bases). The CDR3 has 13 amino acids. Germline V gives CDR1 SGHRS, CDR2 YFSETQ. Trimming stripped 4 bases from V and 1 base from J, with 9 bases between. CDR3 sequence reads: CASSPQGSYEQYF. In DNA form, the CDR3 reads TGCGCCAGCAGCCCACAGGGTTCCTACGAGCAGTACTTC.

The V gene is TRBV5-1, the J gene TRBJ1-2, with D possibly TRBD1 on 6 matching bases. V lost 0 bases, J lost 2 bases, and 8 bases lay in between. CDR3 size: 14 residues. Germline CDR1 and CDR2: SGHRS and YFSETQ. CDR3 DNA sequence: TGCGCCAGCAGCTTGGCCGGACAGAACTATGGCTACACCTTC. It translates to CASSLAGQNYGYTF.

V gene TRBV27 combines with J gene TRBJ2-3, with a possible D match to TRBD2 (5 bases). Germline V gene lookup returns CDR1 MNHEY and CDR2 SMNVEV (reference sequence). V was cut by 4 bases and J by 0 bases, with 14 bases left in between. This CDR3 has 16 amino acids. CDR3 in amino acids: CASSSTGWGSTDTQYF. DNA of the CDR3: TGTGCCAGCAGTTCTACGGGGTGGGGTAGCACAGATACGCAGTATTTT.

The genes are TRBV19 and TRBJ2-7; the match to TRBD1 covers 7 bases. CDR1 LNHDA and CDR2 SQIVND come from the germline V gene (reference sequence). V shed 5 bases, J shed 2 bases, and the junction held 3 bases outside the gene matches. The CDR3 is made up of 13 amino acids. The CDR3 sequence: CASSDRATYEQYF. In nucleotides, the CDR3 is TGTGCCAGTAGTGACAGGGCTACCTACGAGCAGTACTTC.

Here the CDR3 DNA reads TGTGCCAGCAGCTCTCTCCCCGTCTCCGGGGAGCTGTTTTTT. Translation: CASSSLPVSGELFF. V and J are TRBV6-5 and TRBJ2-2; D gene ambiguous. Germline CDR1 reads MNHEY; CDR2 reads SVGAGI. Trimming removed 6 bases at V and 6 bases at J, with 14 bases between. The CDR3 length is 14 residues.

The chain carries TRBV7-9 and TRBJ1-1, with 7 bases fitting TRBD1. Germline assignment: CDR1 SEHNR and CDR2 FQNEAQ (reference sequence). The ends lost 5 bases at V and 1 base at J; junction bases unmatched: 7. The CDR3 runs to 15 residues. CDR3 loop: CASSQTGISNTEAFF. CDR3 in DNA: TGTGCCAGCAGCCAGACAGGGATATCGAACACTGAAGCTTTCTTT.